Listed below are T cell receptor beta chains from one sample, sequenced in a study of blood T cells in healthy people across ages. TCRdb itself ran the 5' RACE reads through MiXCR, one entry per CDR3 protein. The data hold about 800,000 distinct CDR3 sequences, with around 45% observed a single time. The sample consisted of blood. These receptors all stem from an older man in good health. Each CDR3 is given with its conserved first and last residue. D genes are given only for firm matches. Expanded clones get a size class; other rows say once, few or many, or leave the size out.

V gene: TRBV7-2
CDR3 length: 15
D gene: -
clone size: -
J gene: TRBJ1-2
CDR3 protein: CASSLSSQTDYGYTF

V gene: TRBV10-3
CDR3 length: 18
D gene: TRBD2
clone size: once
J gene: TRBJ2-7
CDR3 protein: CAISEPKIAGAPAYEQYF

V gene: TRBV7-2
CDR3 length: 12
D gene: TRBD1
clone size: -
J gene: TRBJ2-7
CDR3 protein: CASSTDRDEQYF

V gene: TRBV12-3/TRBV12-4
CDR3 length: 19
D gene: -
clone size: -
J gene: TRBJ1-6
CDR3 protein: CASTTGIPTPDAHNSPPHF

V gene: TRBV28
CDR3 length: 16
D gene: TRBD1
clone size: -
J gene: -
CDR3 protein: CASSSPNDRAYYEQYF

V gene: TRBV20-1
CDR3 length: 15
D gene: TRBD2
clone size: few
J gene: TRBJ2-3
CDR3 protein: CSAPLKGLRTDTQYF

V gene: TRBV7-2
CDR3 length: 16
D gene: TRBD1
clone size: -
J gene: TRBJ2-5
CDR3 protein: CASSRPIGQGQETQYF

V gene: TRBV10-3
CDR3 length: 13
D gene: -
clone size: few
J gene: TRBJ2-7
CDR3 protein: CATTTGTPYEQYF

V gene: TRBV7-2
CDR3 length: 14
D gene: -
clone size: -
J gene: -
CDR3 protein: CASSLGLAHNEQYF

V gene: TRBV27
CDR3 length: 17
D gene: -
clone size: -
J gene: TRBJ1-2
CDR3 protein: CASSLSRGGDMGYGYTF

V gene: TRBV28
CDR3 length: 16
D gene: -
clone size: -
J gene: TRBJ2-3
CDR3 protein: CASSFRRIPGTDTQYF

V gene: TRBV29-1
CDR3 length: 14
D gene: TRBD1
clone size: many
J gene: TRBJ2-3
CDR3 protein: CSVSRDRTTDTQYF

V gene: TRBV20-1
CDR3 length: 13
D gene: -
clone size: -
J gene: TRBJ2-5
CDR3 protein: CSARDPYLGTQYF

V gene: TRBV28
CDR3 length: 16
D gene: -
clone size: -
J gene: TRBJ2-1
CDR3 protein: CASSLVPPKLYNEQFF

V gene: TRBV18
CDR3 length: 14
D gene: -
clone size: -
J gene: TRBJ2-3
CDR3 protein: CASSPLGPTDTQYF

V gene: TRBV18
CDR3 length: 14
D gene: TRBD1
clone size: many
J gene: TRBJ1-6
CDR3 protein: CASSPGQGDSPLHF

V gene: TRBV4-3
CDR3 length: 17
D gene: TRBD2
clone size: -
J gene: TRBJ2-1
CDR3 protein: CASSPYWTSGRYNEQFF

V gene: TRBV28
CDR3 length: 16
D gene: -
clone size: few
J gene: TRBJ1-4
CDR3 protein: CASSHSSLEIMKKVFF

V gene: TRBV5-1
CDR3 length: 18
D gene: TRBD2
clone size: -
J gene: TRBJ2-1
CDR3 protein: CASSPSGLAGVSYNEQFF

V gene: TRBV4-3
CDR3 length: 15
D gene: -
clone size: -
J gene: TRBJ2-1
CDR3 protein: CASSQGRLQGYEQFF